Each of the 23 T cell receptor beta chains below was sequenced from the same sample in a study of glioma-infiltrating T cells. Using RNA template, CDR3s of TCR alpha and beta were amplified with iRepertoire arm-PCR. TCRdb reprocessed the multiplex PCR reads via MiXCR and lists one record per CDR3 protein. This sample carries about 180,000 distinct CDR3 sequences, over 40% of them seen once, and the ten largest clones take around 4.9%. Sequencing used glioma tissue, nonneoplastic brain tissue, or PBMCs (not recorded which). Source of these receptors: a human donor with low-grade glioma or glioblastoma, undergoing nonglioma brain surgery, or in good health (not recorded which).

V and J are TRBV11-2 and TRBJ2-1; the match to TRBD2 covers 8 bases. This CDR3 is 16 amino acids long. V trimming: 6 bases; J trimming: 4 bases; junction bases outside the gene matches: 11. Germline lookup yields CDR1 SGHAT and CDR2 FQNNGV. DNA for the CDR3: TGTGCCAGCAGAAAAGGGGCGGGAGGACGGTACAATGAGCAGTTCTTC. It is translated as CASRKGAGGRYNEQFF.

As for this clonotype: Germline and junction disagree at one end, which may indicate a read error. V is TRBV20-1 and J is TRBJ2-4; TRBD2 aligns across 9 bases. CDR3 length: 14 residues. Germline CDR1 reads DFQATT; CDR2 reads SNEGSKA (reference sequence). DNA of the CDR3: TGCAGTGCTTCAGGGAGTAGCGGGAGAAACATTAAGTACTTC. It is translated as CSASGSSGRNIKYF.

This clonotype came up many times. V gene TRBV28 combines with J gene TRBJ2-5; weak D call: TRBD2 (6 bases). This CDR3 contains 15 residues. The germline V and J ends were trimmed by 4 bases and 2 bases, with 14 bases remaining between them. CDR1 and CDR2 (germline): MDHEN, SYDVKM. The CDR3 loop reads CASSSLAALQETQYF. The DNA for the CDR3 is TGTGCCAGCAGTTCGTTAGCGGCCCTACAAGAGACCCAGTACTTC.

This clonotype has a count of ten or more. The CDR3 coding sequence is TGTGCCAGCAGCTCAAACACAGATACGCAGTATTTT. Amino acid sequence: CASSSNTDTQYF. The chain links TRBV7-9 to TRBJ2-3; D uncertain. The CDR3 has 12 amino acids. CDR1 is SEHNR and CDR2 is FQNEAQ in the germline V gene (reference sequence). With 4 bases removed from V and 2 bases from J, the gap between germline ends came to 4 bases. The variable domain in full, with the rest retrieved from reference TRBV7-9 and TRBJ2-3, is DTGVSQNPRHKITKRGQNVTFRCDPISEHNRLYWYRQTLGQGPEFLTYFQNEAQLEKSRLLSDRFSAERPKGSFSTLEIQRTEQGDSAMYLCASSSNTDTQYFGPGTRLTVL.

Ten or more counts support this clonotype. The chain has TRBV28 and TRBJ1-6, with a possible D match to TRBD1 (5 bases). CDR1 MDHEN and CDR2 SYDVKM come from the germline V gene. Trimming left V 6 bases short and J 7 bases short, with 7 bases between. This CDR3 region has 12 residues. The DNA for the CDR3 is TGTGCCAGCAGGGGGCCAAATTCACCCCTCCACTTT. This gives the protein CASRGPNSPLHF. Combining the CDR3 with reference TRBV28 and TRBJ1-6 gives the whole variable domain DVKVTQSSRYLVKRTGEKVFLECVQDMDHENMFWYRQDPGLGLRLIYFSYDVKMKEKGDIPEGYSVSREKKERFSLILESASTNQTSMYLCASRGPNSPLHFGNGTRLTVT.

The chain is built from TRBV29-1 and TRBJ2-3, with D perhaps TRBD2 (6 bases). This CDR3 has 13 amino acids. Trimming took off 5 bases at V and 5 bases at J, with 14 bases between the two ends. From germline, CDR1 is SQVTM and CDR2 ANQGSEA. The CDR3 DNA is TGCAGCGTTTACCGGAGGGAGCGAGATACGCAGTATTTT. This sequence encodes CSVYRRERDTQYF.

This clonotype was picked up a small number of times. This sequence joins TRBV4-1 and TRBJ2-4; D gene unclear. Germline V gene lookup returns CDR1 MGHRA and CDR2 YSYEKL. This CDR3 has 15 amino acids. The V and J ends lost 1 base and 6 bases respectively, with 13 bases between them. CDR3 loop: CASSQGPSPGNIQYF. DNA for the CDR3: TGCGCCAGCAGCCAAGGTCCTTCCCCGGGAAACATTCAGTACTTC.

In the case of this clonotype: Given a much more abundant clone one base away, this may be a read error. V and J are TRBV2 and TRBJ1-2; perhaps TRBD1 as D (6 bases). The germline gives CDR1 SNHLY, CDR2 FYNNEI. This CDR3 is 12 amino acids long. The V gene lost 5 bases and the J gene lost 7 bases, with 11 bases spanning the gap. This CDR3 reads CASSLTGGGYTF. The CDR3 DNA sequence: TGTGCCAGCAGTCTGACAGGCGGTGGCTACACCTTC. Full variable domain (missing parts from reference TRBV2 and TRBJ1-2): EPEVTQTPSHQVTQMGQEVILRCVPISNHLYFYWYRQILGQKVEFLVSFYNNEISEKSEIFDDQFSVERPDGSNFTLKIRSTKLEDSAMYFCASSLTGGGYTFGSGTRLTVV.

There are many counts of this clonotype. The chain links TRBV7-2 to TRBJ1-2; 8 bases line up with TRBD1. The CDR3 has 14 residues. J lost 4 bases, V lost 4 bases, and 5 bases had no gene match. CDR1 and CDR2 (germline): SGHTA, FQGNSA. As DNA, the CDR3 is TGTGCCAGCAGCTCATCCGGGACAGGCTATGGCTACACCTTC. It is translated as CASSSSGTGYGYTF.

This clonotype was seen a single time. The rearrangement joins TRBV18 to TRBJ2-2; D remains ambiguous. The V end lost 2 bases, the J end lost 8 bases, and 9 bases lay between the germline ends. Looked up from germline, CDR1 is KGHSH and CDR2 is LQKENI. The CDR3 extends over 13 amino acids. CDR3 nucleotides: TGTGCCAGCTCACCAACCAGTCGAGGGGAGCTGTTTTTT. This gives the protein CASSPTSRGELFF. Supplemented by reference TRBV18 and TRBJ2-2, the full variable domain reads NAGVMQNPRHLVRRRGQEARLRCSPMKGHSHVYWYRQLPEEGLKFMVYLQKENIIDESGMPKERFSAEFPKEGPSILRIQQVVRGDSAAYFCASSPTSRGELFFGEGSRLTVL.

The CDR3 bases are TGTGCCACCATAGGGGGTCCGACTGAAGCTTTCTTT. Translated: CATIGGPTEAFF. This chain connects TRBV25-1 to TRBJ1-1, with a tentative D call TRBD1 (6 bases). CDR3 length: 12 residues. The ends were cut back, 10 bases at V and 5 bases at J, with 14 bases in the middle. CDR1 and CDR2 from the germline V gene are MGHDK and SYGVNS.

Regarding this clonotype: A much larger clone is a single base away; this may be a read error. The chain recombines TRBV2 with TRBJ2-5, with TRBD2 identical over 9 bases. The CDR3 is made up of 15 amino acids. In germline, CDR1 is SNHLY, CDR2 FYNNEI. Germline trimming cut 5 bases from V and 3 bases from J; bases unmatched to any gene: 7. CDR3 nucleotide sequence: TGTGCCAGCAGTCACTCCGTAGCGGGAGAAGAGACCCAGTACTTC. Protein: CASSHSVAGEETQYF.

The chain employs TRBV5-1 and TRBJ2-6; D is uncertain. Germline V gives CDR1 SGHRS, CDR2 YFSETQ. This CDR3 has 14 residues. Trimming took off 3 bases at V and 2 bases at J, with 6 bases between the two ends. CDR3 in amino acids: CASSSRTGANVLTF. CDR3 DNA: TGCGCCAGCAGCTCCCGCACTGGGGCCAACGTCCTGACTTTC.

This clonotype was observed many times. The V call is TRBV20-1, the J call TRBJ2-1, with TRBD2 matching over 9 bases. This CDR3 is built from 15 residues. Germline V CDR1 and CDR2: DFQATT, SNEGSKA (reference sequence). The J segment lost 7 bases and the V segment lost 0 bases, leaving 7 bases of the junction unmatched. The CDR3: CSARDLAGPGNEQFF. CDR3 bases: TGCAGTGCTAGAGATCTAGCGGGGCCAGGGAATGAGCAGTTCTTC.

The rearrangement joins TRBV7-8 to TRBJ2-7, with a weak D call TRBD1 (6 bases). V was shortened by 6 bases and J by 6 bases, with 9 bases between the two germline ends. The CDR3 runs to 11 residues. Germline CDR1 SGHVS, CDR2 FQNEAQ. CDR3 amino acids: CASRGQSEQYF. The CDR3 DNA follows: TGTGCCAGCAGAGGACAGTCCGAGCAGTACTTC. The variable domain in full, completed from reference TRBV7-8 and TRBJ2-7, reads GAGVSQSPRYKVAKRGQDVALRCDPISGHVSLFWYQQALGQGPEFLTYFQNEAQLDKSGLPSDRFFAERPEGSVSTLKIQRTQQEDSAVYLCASRGQSEQYFGPGTRLTVT.

To note about this clonotype: With a much larger clone just one base away, this may be a read error. The chain joins TRBV20-1 to TRBJ2-7; D is unresolved. Germline V lookup: CDR1 DFQATT, CDR2 SNEGSKA (reference sequence). The CDR3 is 16 residues long. Trimming cost V 0 bases and J 4 bases, with 19 bases left between them. In DNA, the CDR3 is TGCAGTGCTAGAGATCAAGGTTTGGGCCAGGTGTACGAGCAGTACTTC. This sequence encodes CSARDQGLGQVYEQYF.

This chain connects TRBV27 to TRBJ1-5; a weak D match, TRBD1 (6 bases). The CDR3 extends over 17 amino acids. Germline V gives CDR1 MNHEY, CDR2 SMNVEV (reference sequence). Trimming stripped 4 bases from V and 8 bases from J, with 24 bases between. The CDR3 sequence is CASSSQKGGDPDKPQHF. The CDR3 nucleotides are TGTGCCAGCAGTTCCCAAAAGGGGGGGGATCCCGATAAGCCCCAGCATTTT.

This clonotype was detected a few times. This rearrangement joins TRBV9 to TRBJ1-1; no definite D call. This CDR3 has 13 amino acids. Germline V gene data show CDR1 as SGDLS and CDR2 as YYNGEE. Trimming pared 3 bases from V and 0 bases from J, leaving 6 bases between. CDR3: CASSGRMNTEAFF. Here the CDR3 DNA reads TGTGCCAGCAGCGGCCGCATGAACACTGAAGCTTTCTTT.

Details on this clonotype: This may be a read error, as it is one base from a much larger clone. The chain couples TRBV2 to TRBJ2-3; D might be TRBD2 (5 bases). The CDR3 is made up of 15 amino acids. Looked up from germline, CDR1 is SNHLY and CDR2 is FYNNEI. The CDR3 sequence is CASSAIGIRGDKQYF. CDR3 DNA: TGTGCCAGCAGTGCGATCGGGATTCGAGGAGATAAGCAGTATTTT. The full variable domain, its missing parts supplied by reference TRBV2 and TRBJ2-3, is EPEVTQTPSHQVTQMGQEVILRCVPISNHLYFYWYRQILGQKVEFLVSFYNNEISEKSEIFDDQFSVERPDGSNFTLKIRSTKLEDSAMYFCASSAIGIRGDKQYFGPGTRLTVL.

V usage is TRBV7-2 and J usage is TRBJ1-4, with 8 nucleotides matching TRBD1. From germline, CDR1 is SGHTA and CDR2 FQGNSA. V dropped 2 bases and J dropped 8; count of bases not matched to a gene: 7. The CDR3 sequence is 15 residues long. The CDR3 loop is CASSLIGTGGEKLFF. CDR3 bases: TGTGCCAGCAGCTTAATAGGGACAGGCGGCGAAAAACTGTTTTTT.

The chain joins TRBV7-9 to TRBJ2-7; D may be TRBD1 (6 bases). Germline loops: CDR1 SEHNR, CDR2 FQNEAQ (reference sequence). Trimming stripped 3 bases from V and 6 bases from J, with 18 bases between. The CDR3 runs 15 residues. This CDR3 is CASSFMTQTGGEQYF. CDR3 coding DNA: TGTGCCAGCAGCTTTATGACCCAGACAGGTGGCGAGCAGTACTTC.

This clonotype was recorded at least ten times. CDR3 in amino acids: CSAIQAGGLYNEQFF. The DNA of the CDR3 is TGCAGTGCTATTCAAGCGGGAGGGCTCTACAATGAGCAGTTCTTC. This chain connects TRBV20-1 to TRBJ2-1; 10 bases map to TRBD2. Germline CDR1 DFQATT, CDR2 SNEGSKA (reference sequence). The CDR3 runs to 15 residues. The junction had 6 bases not matched to a gene; V was cut back by 4 bases and J by 3 bases.

This clonotype occurred once. V usage is TRBV29-1 and J usage is TRBJ2-1, with 16 bases that match TRBD2. Germline assignment: CDR1 SQVTM and CDR2 ANQGSEA. The CDR3 has 15 amino acids. The trim removed 4 bases at V and 8 bases at J, leaving 5 bases unmatched. The CDR3 DNA sequence: TGCAGCGTTGCGGGGGGACTAGCGGGAGGGGATGAGCAGTTCTTC. Translating it yields CSVAGGLAGGDEQFF.